What follows are 16 T cell receptor beta chains derived from one specimen sequenced in a study of STAT5B mutations in CD4+ large granular lymphocyte leukemia. Assay used: immunoSEQ multiplex PCR; TCRdb lists only in-frame clones, some missing. The sample contains roughly 48,000 clones, roughly three quarters of which appear only once. Sequenced input: CD4+ T cells from blood buffy coats. The source of these receptors is a human donor in good health.

This clone has just a few counts. The rearrangement joins TRBV19 to TRBJ2-7, with D tentatively TRBD2 (6 bases). Trimming pared 3 bases from V and 6 bases from J, leaving 21 bases between. Germline CDR1 is LNHDA and CDR2 is SQIVND (reference sequence). The CDR3 has 16 residues. Here the CDR3 DNA reads TGTGCCAGTAGTATTTCCCCGATGCCCGGGGGTTTCGAGCAGTACTTC. It is translated as CASSISPMPGGFEQYF.

The chain couples TRBV6-1 to TRBJ2-3, with no clear D. The germline V gene has CDR1 MNHNS and CDR2 SASEGT. V was trimmed by 3 bases and J by 2 bases, leaving 15 bases between them. The CDR3 spans 16 residues. The CDR3 DNA reads TGTGCCAGCAGTGACCTCGACGGCTTATACACAGATACGCAGTATTTT. Its protein is CASSDLDGLYTDTQYF.

This clone was seen a few times. This rearrangement joins TRBV9 to TRBJ1-1; the D is unclear. The germline gives CDR1 SGDLS, CDR2 YYNGEE. The V gene lost 0 bases and the J gene lost 0 bases, with 6 bases spanning the gap. The CDR3 extends over 14 amino acids. Here the CDR3 DNA reads TGTGCCAGCAGCGTAGGACCCATGAACACTGAAGCTTTCTTT. It specifies CASSVGPMNTEAFF.

CDR3 bases: TGTGCCAGCAGTGGGCAGGGTGACCCCGGGGAGCTGTTTTTT. As protein: CASSGQGDPGELFF. The chain uses TRBV2 and TRBJ2-2, with D possibly TRBD1 on 5 matching bases. The CDR3 sequence is 14 residues long. V gave up 4 bases and J gave up 6 bases, with 12 bases separating them. Germline CDR1 reads SNHLY; CDR2 reads FYNNEI.

The gene calls are TRBV30 and TRBJ1-3, with 9 bases lining up with TRBD1. CDR1 is GTSNPN and CDR2 is SVGIG in the germline V gene (reference sequence). This CDR3 contains 19 residues. The J segment lost 0 bases and the V segment lost 0 bases, leaving 12 bases of the junction unmatched. DNA of the CDR3: TGTGCCTGGAGTGTACGGGACAGGGCTTCCCTTAGCTCTGGAAACACCATATATTTT. Its translation: CAWSVRDRASLSSGNTIYF.

This clone was detected only once. This chain connects TRBV2 to TRBJ2-7; TRBD2 is a possible D gene (5 bases). There are 14 residues in the CDR3. Germline CDR1 SNHLY, CDR2 FYNNEI. Trimming pared 6 bases from V and 2 bases from J, leaving 14 bases between. The CDR3 loop is CASRELLAPYEQYF. CDR3 DNA sequence: TGTGCCAGCAGGGAACTTCTAGCTCCCTACGAGCAGTACTTC.

This clone appeared a few times. The CDR3 loop reads CASSGPAQGIHTEAFF. In DNA, the CDR3 is TGTGCCAGCAGTGGCCCCGCACAGGGAATTCACACTGAAGCTTTCTTT. The chain uses TRBV2 and TRBJ1-1; tentatively, D is TRBD1 (6 bases). Germline V gene data show CDR1 as SNHLY and CDR2 as FYNNEI. The CDR3 consists of 16 residues. V was clipped by 4 bases and J by 3 bases, with 18 bases between them. The whole variable domain, remainder taken from reference TRBV2 and TRBJ1-1, is EPEVTQTPSHQVTQMGQEVILRCVPISNHLYFYWYRQILGQKVEFLVSFYNNEISEKSEIFDDQFSVERPDGSNFTLKIRSTKLEDSAMYFCASSGPAQGIHTEAFFGQGTRLTVV.

The V gene is TRBV2, the J gene TRBJ2-3; 8 nucleotides line up with TRBD2. This CDR3 contains 13 residues. Trimming at V came to 5 bases and at J to 5 bases, leaving 3 bases not matched to a gene. Germline V gene sequence: CDR1 SNHLY, CDR2 FYNNEI. In nucleotides, the CDR3 is TGTGCCAGCAGTAGCGGGGGAATAGATACGCAGTATTTT. Translating it yields CASSSGGIDTQYF.

This clone was detected once. The chain uses TRBV19 and TRBJ1-1, with 10 bases that match TRBD1. The CDR3 spans 12 residues. Germline V gives CDR1 LNHDA, CDR2 SQIVND (reference sequence). The trim removed 8 bases at V and 10 bases at J, leaving 7 bases unmatched. The CDR3 region has the DNA TGTGCCAGTGGCCCCCGGGACAGGGGAGCTTTCTTT. As protein: CASGPRDRGAFF.

The J gene is TRBJ1-1, the V gene TRBV10-3, with 7 bases matching TRBD1. V was clipped by 2 bases and J by 0 bases; unmatched bases: 6. The length of the CDR3 is 16 residues. Germline CDR1 ENHRY, CDR2 SYGVKD. The CDR3 loop reads CAISERQGDMNTEAFF. The CDR3, as DNA: TGTGCCATCAGTGAGCGACAGGGAGACATGAACACTGAAGCTTTCTTT.

The chain recombines TRBV27 with TRBJ2-2, with 8 bases fitting TRBD1. This CDR3 has 15 amino acids. Trimming cost V 3 bases and J 4 bases; bases outside gene matches: 4. Germline V gene lookup returns CDR1 MNHEY and CDR2 SMNVEV (reference sequence). The DNA for the CDR3 is TGTGCCAGCAGTTTCGACAGGGGAATCACCGGGGAGCTGTTTTTT. This gives the protein CASSFDRGITGELFF.

V is TRBV6-5 and J is TRBJ1-1, with D hard to call. From germline, CDR1 is MNHEY and CDR2 SVGAGI. V was pared by 0 bases and J by 3 bases, with 14 bases between. The CDR3 has 16 amino acids. This CDR3 is CASSYSYYSTDTEAFF. In DNA form, the CDR3 reads TGTGCCAGCAGTTACTCCTATTACAGTACGGACACTGAAGCTTTCTTT.

The V and J genes are TRBV9 and TRBJ2-7; D not certain. Germline V gene data show CDR1 as SGDLS and CDR2 as YYNGEE. The CDR3 extends over 13 amino acids. The V end lost 4 bases, the J end lost 6 bases, and 14 bases lay between the germline ends. CDR3: CASSLEAGVEQYV. The DNA for the CDR3 is TGTGCCAGCAGCCTAGAGGCTGGGGTCGAGCAGTACGTC.

The chain carries TRBV10-3 and TRBJ1-2; 7 bases align to TRBD1. CDR3 length: 13 residues. Germline CDR1 is ENHRY and CDR2 is SYGVKD. The trim removed 8 bases at V and 6 bases at J, leaving 9 bases unmatched. This CDR3 is CAIRDRVGDGYTF. The DNA of the CDR3 is TGTGCCATCCGAGACAGGGTCGGGGATGGCTACACCTTC.

This clone was picked up a small number of times. The chain recombines TRBV29-1 with TRBJ1-1, with 7 bases that match TRBD1. CDR3 length: 16 amino acids. Losses at the gene ends were 5 bases for V and 1 base for J; bases not matched to a gene: 13. CDR1 and CDR2 (germline): SQVTM, ANQGSEA. DNA of the CDR3: TGCAGCGTTAAGGGAACGGTGGGACAGACGAACACTGAAGCTTTCTTT. As protein: CSVKGTVGQTNTEAFF.

This chain uses TRBV30 with TRBJ1-6; D unresolved. From germline, CDR1 is GTSNPN and CDR2 SVGIG (reference sequence). The CDR3 spans 11 residues. V was shortened by 3 bases and J by 10 bases, with 7 bases between the two germline ends. The chain's CDR3 is CAWRERSPLHF. The DNA of the CDR3 is TGTGCCTGGAGGGAGAGGTCACCCCTCCACTTT.